This T cell receptor beta chain derives from a study of CD4 T cell repertoires in COVID-19. The assay was immunoSEQ multiplex PCR, and TCRdb's table has in-frame clones only and misses some. The data hold some 71,000 clones, with roughly 80% observed a single time. The CDR3 contains 14 residues. Trimming removed 3 bases from V and 6 bases from J, with 14 bases in between. CDR1 is ENHRY, CDR2 SYGVKD, per germline. Sequencing was done directly on freshly isolated, uncultured memory T cells. The receptor was isolated from a human donor who had COVID-19. The specimen was CD4+ T cells from peripheral blood, collected after recovery from COVID-19. V is TRBV10-3 and J is TRBJ1-2; D gene uncertain. The CDR3 region has the DNA TGTGCCATCAGTGAAGTCGGTGGGTTAGATGGCTACACCTTC. Residues: CAISEVGGLDGYTF.